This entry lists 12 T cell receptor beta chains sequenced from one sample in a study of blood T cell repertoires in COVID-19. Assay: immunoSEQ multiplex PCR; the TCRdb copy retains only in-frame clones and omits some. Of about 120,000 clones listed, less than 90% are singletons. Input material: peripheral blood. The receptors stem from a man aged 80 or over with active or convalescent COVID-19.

CDR3 sequence reads: CASGLMVGGTLTGELFF. In nucleotides, the CDR3 is TGTGCTAGTGGTTTGATGGTCGGGGGAACACTCACCGGGGAGCTGTTTTTT. The chain is built from TRBV12-5 and TRBJ2-2; tentative D call: TRBD2 (6 bases). CDR1 and CDR2 from the germline V gene are LGHNT and FRNRAP. Trimming removed 2 bases from V and 4 bases from J, with 17 bases in between. The CDR3 runs to 17 residues.

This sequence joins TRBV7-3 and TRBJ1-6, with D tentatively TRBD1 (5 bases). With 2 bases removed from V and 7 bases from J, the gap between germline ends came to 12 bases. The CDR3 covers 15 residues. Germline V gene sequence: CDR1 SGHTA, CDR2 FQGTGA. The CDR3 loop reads CASSLYDSLNSPLHF. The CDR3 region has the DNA TGTGCCAGCAGCTTATATGACAGCCTAAATTCACCCCTCCACTTT.

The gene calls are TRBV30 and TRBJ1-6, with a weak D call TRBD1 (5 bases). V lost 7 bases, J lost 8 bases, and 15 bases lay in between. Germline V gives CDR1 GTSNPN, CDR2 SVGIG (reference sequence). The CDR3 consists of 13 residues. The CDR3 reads CAFQATGDSPLHF. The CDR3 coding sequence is TGTGCCTTCCAGGCCACGGGGGATTCACCCCTCCACTTT.

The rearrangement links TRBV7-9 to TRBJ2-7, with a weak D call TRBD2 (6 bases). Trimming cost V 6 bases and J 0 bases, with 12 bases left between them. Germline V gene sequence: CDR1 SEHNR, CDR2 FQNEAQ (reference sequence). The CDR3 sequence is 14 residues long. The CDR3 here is CASSRGEVSYEQYF. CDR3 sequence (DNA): TGTGCCAGCAGTCGAGGGGAGGTCTCCTACGAGCAGTACTTC.

The CDR3 DNA reads as TGTGCCTGGAGTCCCAGGGGTTCGGCAGATACGCAGTATTTT. Translating it yields CAWSPRGSADTQYF. J is TRBJ2-3 and V is TRBV30; D possibly corresponds to TRBD1 (6 bases). The CDR3 runs 14 residues. Germline V gives CDR1 GTSNPN, CDR2 SVGIG (reference sequence). Trimming stripped 2 bases from V and 4 bases from J, with 13 bases between.

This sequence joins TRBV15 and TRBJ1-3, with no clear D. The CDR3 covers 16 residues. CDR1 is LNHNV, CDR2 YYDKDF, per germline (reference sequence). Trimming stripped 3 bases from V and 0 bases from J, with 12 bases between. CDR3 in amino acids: CATSRKGGSSGNTIYF. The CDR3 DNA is TGTGCCACCAGCAGGAAGGGAGGGAGCTCTGGAAACACCATATATTTT.

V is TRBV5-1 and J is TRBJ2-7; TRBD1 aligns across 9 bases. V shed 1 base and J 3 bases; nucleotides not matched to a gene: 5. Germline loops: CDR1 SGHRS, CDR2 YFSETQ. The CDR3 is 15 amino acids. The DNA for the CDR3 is TGCGCCAGCAGCTTGATCGGACAGGGGTACTACGAGCAGTACTTC. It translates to CASSLIGQGYYEQYF.

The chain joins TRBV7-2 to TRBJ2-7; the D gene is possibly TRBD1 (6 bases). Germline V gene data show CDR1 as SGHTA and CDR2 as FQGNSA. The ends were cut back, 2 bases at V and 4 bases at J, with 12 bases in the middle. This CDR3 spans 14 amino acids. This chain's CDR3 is CASSLMGQSYEQYF. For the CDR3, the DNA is TGTGCCAGCAGCTTAATGGGACAATCGTACGAGCAGTACTTC.

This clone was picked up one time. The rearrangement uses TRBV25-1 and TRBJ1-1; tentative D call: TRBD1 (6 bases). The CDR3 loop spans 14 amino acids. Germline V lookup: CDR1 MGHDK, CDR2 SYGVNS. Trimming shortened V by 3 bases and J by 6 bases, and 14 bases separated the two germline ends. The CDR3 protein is CASSDLLRTAEAFF. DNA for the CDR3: TGTGCCAGCAGTGACCTGCTCCGGACAGCTGAAGCTTTCTTT. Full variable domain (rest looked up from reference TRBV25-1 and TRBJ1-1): EADIYQTPRYLVIGTGKKITLECSQTMGHDKMYWYQQDPGMELHLIHYSYGVNSTEKGDLSSESTVSRIRTEHFPLTLESARPSHTSQYLCASSDLLRTAEAFFGQGTRLTVV.

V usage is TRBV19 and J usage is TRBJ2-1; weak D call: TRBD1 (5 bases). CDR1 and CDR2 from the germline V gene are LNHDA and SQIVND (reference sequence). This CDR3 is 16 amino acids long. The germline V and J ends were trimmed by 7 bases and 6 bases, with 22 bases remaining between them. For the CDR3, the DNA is TGTGCCAGTACCTCCACCGACAGTGCAATCGGCAATGAGCAGTTCTTC. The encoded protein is CASTSTDSAIGNEQFF.

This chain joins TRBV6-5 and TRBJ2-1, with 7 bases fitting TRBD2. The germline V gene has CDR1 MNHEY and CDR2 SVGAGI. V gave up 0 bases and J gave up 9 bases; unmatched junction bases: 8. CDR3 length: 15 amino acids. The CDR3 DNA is TGTGCCAGCAGTTACTCGAGAAGACTAGCTAGTGAGCAGTTCTTC. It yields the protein CASSYSRRLASEQFF.

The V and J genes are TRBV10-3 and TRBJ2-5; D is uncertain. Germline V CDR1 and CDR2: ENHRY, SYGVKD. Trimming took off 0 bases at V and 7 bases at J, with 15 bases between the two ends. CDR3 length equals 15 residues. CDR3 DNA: TGTGCCATCAGTGAGTCGACCGACACTCTGGGGACCCAGTACTTC. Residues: CAISESTDTLGTQYF.